Sequencing of this T cell receptor beta chain was carried out in a study of long-term antiretroviral therapy in people with HIV. Study-wide background: By about a decade, the earliest samples predate the 2015 immediate-ART recommendation.

Trimming left V 3 bases short and J 5 bases short, with 17 bases between. The CDR3 sequence is 15 residues long. Germline CDR1 and CDR2: MNHEY and SMNVEV (reference sequence). Samples were assayed with immunoSEQ v3.0 at survey level. Produced via immunoSEQ multiplex PCR; TCRdb's table is partial and in-frame only. The sample has 32,000 or so clones; 85% to 90% are singletons. This clone has only a few counts. The receptor was isolated from a man between 50 and 59 years old with HIV. Specimen: unsorted PBMCs, collected 3.2 years before starting antiretroviral therapy. The gene calls are TRBV27 and TRBJ2-7, with D possibly matching TRBD2 (6 bases). CDR3 nucleotides: TGTGCCAGCAGTTTGGGTGGGGGAGGTCGTCACGAGCAGTACTTC. Translating gives CASSLGGGGRHEQYF.